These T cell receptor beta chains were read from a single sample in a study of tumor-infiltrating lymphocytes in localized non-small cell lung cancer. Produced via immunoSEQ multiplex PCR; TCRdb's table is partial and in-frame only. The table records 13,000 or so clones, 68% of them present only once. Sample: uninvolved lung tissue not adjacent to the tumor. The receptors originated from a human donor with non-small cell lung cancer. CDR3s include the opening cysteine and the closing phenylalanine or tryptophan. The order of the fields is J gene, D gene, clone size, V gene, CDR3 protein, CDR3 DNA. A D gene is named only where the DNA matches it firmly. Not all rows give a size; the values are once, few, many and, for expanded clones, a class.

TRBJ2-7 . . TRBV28 CASSEGGTGRPYEQYF TGTGCCAGCAGTGAGGGGGGGACAGGAAGGCCCTACGAGCAGTACTTC
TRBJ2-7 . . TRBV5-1 CASSLNSYEQYF TGCGCCAGCAGCTTGAACTCCTACGAGCAGTACTTC
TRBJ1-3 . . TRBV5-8 CASTAGSSGNTIYF TGTGCCAGCACCGCCGGCAGCTCTGGAAACACCATATATTTT
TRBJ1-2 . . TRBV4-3 CASSQVWGAGYTF TGCGCCAGCAGCCAAGTCTGGGGGGCGGGCTACACCTTC
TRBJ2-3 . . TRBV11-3 CASSRPGQGADTQYF TGTGCCAGCAGTAGGCCGGGCCAAGGGGCAGATACGCAGTATTTT
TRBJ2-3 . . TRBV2 CASSESADTQYF TGTGCCAGCAGTGAGTCAGCAGATACGCAGTATTTT
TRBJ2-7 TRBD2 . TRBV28 CASRSQREATYEQYF TGTGCCAGCAGATCCCAGCGGGAGGCTACCTACGAGCAGTACTTC
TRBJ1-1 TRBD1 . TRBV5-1 CASSLMPGTGVAFF TGCGCCAGCAGCTTAATGCCCGGGACAGGGGTAGCTTTCTTT
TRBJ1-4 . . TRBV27 CASSLSGYDEKLFF TGTGCCAGCAGTTTATCGGGGTATGATGAAAAACTGTTTTTT
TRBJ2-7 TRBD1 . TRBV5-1 CASSLGGTGGGYEQYF TGCGCCAGCAGCTTGGGAGGGACAGGGGGCGGCTACGAGCAGTACTTC
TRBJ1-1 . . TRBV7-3 CASSFNGDEAFF TGTGCCAGCAGCTTTAACGGAGATGAAGCTTTCTTT
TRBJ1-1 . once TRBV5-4 CASRRGDKNTEAFF TGTGCCAGCAGGAGAGGGGACAAGAACACTGAAGCTTTCTTT
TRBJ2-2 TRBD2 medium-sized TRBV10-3 CAISASGGANTGELFF TGTGCCATCAGTGCAAGCGGGGGGGCGAACACCGGGGAGCTGTTTTTT
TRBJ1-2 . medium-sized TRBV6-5 CASSYSGTGYTF TGTGCCAGCAGTTACTCCGGGACGGGCTACACCTTC
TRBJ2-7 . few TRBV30 CAWSLGGSSYEQYF TGTGCCTGGAGTCTCGGAGGTTCCTCCTACGAGCAGTACTTC
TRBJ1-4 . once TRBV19 CASSTTGAGEKLFF TGTGCCAGTAGTACAACCGGGGCGGGTGAAAAACTGTTTTTT
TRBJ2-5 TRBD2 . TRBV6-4 CARESSGRPQETQYF TGTGCCAGGGAAAGTAGCGGGAGGCCTCAAGAGACCCAGTACTTC
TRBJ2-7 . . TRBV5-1 CASSLGQLLGHEQYF TGCGCCAGCAGCTTGGGGCAATTGTTGGGCCACGAGCAGTACTTC
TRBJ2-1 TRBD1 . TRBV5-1 CASSLIQGANNEQFF TGCGCCAGCAGCCTGATACAGGGGGCCAACAATGAGCAGTTCTTC
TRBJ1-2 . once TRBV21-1 CASSKGRLYGYTF TGTGCCAGCAGCAAGGGGCGGTTGTATGGCTACACCTTC
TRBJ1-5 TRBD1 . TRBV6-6 CASSVTGGLEAQHF TGTGCCAGCAGCGTGACAGGGGGACTTGAGGCCCAGCATTTT
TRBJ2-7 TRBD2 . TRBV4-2 CASSRSRGGYEQYF TGTGCCAGCAGCCGCTCACGGGGGGGCTACGAGCAGTACTTC
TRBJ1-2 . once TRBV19 CASSEVGGGYTF TGTGCCAGTAGTGAAGTGGGCGGCGGCTACACCTTC
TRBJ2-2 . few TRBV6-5 CASSYSIPGPGELFF TGTGCCAGCAGTTACTCGATCCCAGGGCCCGGGGAGCTGTTTTTT
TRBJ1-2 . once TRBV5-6 CASSSTTSGKGYTF TGTGCCAGCAGCTCCACAACGTCGGGGAAAGGCTACACCTTC
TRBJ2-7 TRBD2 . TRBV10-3 CAISGLAGGTYEQYF TGTGCCATCAGTGGACTAGCGGGAGGCACCTACGAGCAGTACTTC
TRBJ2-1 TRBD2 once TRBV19 CASSIQFGTTYNEQFF TGTGCCAGTAGTATACAGTTTGGGACTACCTACAATGAGCAGTTCTTC